The 15 T cell receptor beta chains presented below share a single source sample, sequenced in a study of blood T cell repertoires in COVID-19 (dated by TCRdb to between 2020 and 2021). Libraries were prepared through the immunoSEQ multiplex PCR assay. This immuneACCESS table, as held by TCRdb, lists in-frame sequences with V and J called but not all clones. Of the missing ones, under half trace to an unresolved V gene in checked studies; the others have no known cause. The sample table lists almost 350,000 clones, approximately 90% of them with a count of one. The biggest ten clones account for approximately 4.1% of the sample. Material: peripheral blood. The receptors were sampled from a woman aged 55-69 years with COVID-19, enrolled during active disease.

J is TRBJ2-7 and V is TRBV7-9; possible D gene TRBD1, 6 bases. This CDR3 is 11 amino acids long. Trimming removed 5 bases at V and 5 bases at J, with 7 bases between. The germline V gene has CDR1 SEHNR and CDR2 FQNEAQ (reference sequence). The CDR3 region is CASSHRDEQYF. In DNA, the CDR3 is TGTGCCAGCAGCCACAGGGACGAGCAGTACTTC.

The gene calls are TRBV12-3 or TRBV12-4 and TRBJ2-1; a weak D match, TRBD1 (5 bases). This CDR3 is 13 amino acids long. The V end was cut by 7 bases, the J end by 5 bases, with 12 bases between. The DNA of the CDR3 is TGTGCCAGCAACAGAGACAGAAACAATGAGCAGTTCTTC. Translated: CASNRDRNNEQFF.

This clone was counted a few times. The chain has TRBV5-4 and TRBJ1-2, with D tentatively TRBD1 (6 bases). In germline, CDR1 is SGHNT, CDR2 YYREEE (reference sequence). The CDR3 consists of 15 residues. The V gene lost 0 bases and the J gene lost 4 bases, with 13 bases spanning the gap. The CDR3 bases are TGTGCCAGCAGCTTGGCTGCGGGGGCAATCTATGGCTACACCTTC. Translation: CASSLAAGAIYGYTF.

The chain combines TRBV5-1 with TRBJ1-6, with 7 bases aligning to TRBD1. The CDR3 runs to 16 residues. The germline CDR1 and CDR2 sequences are SGHRS and YFSETQ. V lost 2 bases to trimming and J lost 10 bases; unmatched junction nucleotides: 12. The CDR3, as DNA: TGCGCCAGCAGCTTTTCCCTTATTACAGGGGACTCACCCCTCCACTTT. Residues: CASSFSLITGDSPLHF.

In its sample, this clone was seen once. The chain is built from TRBV6-2 or TRBV6-3 and TRBJ2-1; 7 bases align to TRBD1. Germline V lookup: CDR1 MNHEY, CDR2 SVGEGT. With 5 bases clipped from V and 10 bases from J, the junction kept 17 bases outside the gene matches. This CDR3 comprises 16 residues. In DNA form, the CDR3 reads TGTGCCAGCAGTCGTGAGGGGACACAGGGGATTCGCGAGCAGTTCTTC. Its translation is CASSREGTQGIREQFF.

As to this clone: This same CDR3 is encoded by further DNA sequences in the sample. This sequence joins TRBV28 and TRBJ2-5; TRBD2 matches 7 bases. Germline CDR1 reads MDHEN; CDR2 reads SYDVKM. This CDR3 comprises 13 residues. After removal of 6 bases from V and 4 bases from J, the junction contained 5 bases not matched to a gene. This CDR3 reads CASSLGGGETQYF. CDR3 bases: TGTGCCAGCAGCTTAGGCGGGGGAGAGACCCAGTACTTC. Full variable domain (rest looked up from reference TRBV28 and TRBJ2-5): DVKVTQSSRYLVKRTGEKVFLECVQDMDHENMFWYRQDPGLGLRLIYFSYDVKMKEKGDIPEGYSVSREKKERFSLILESASTNQTSMYLCASSLGGGETQYFGPGTRLLVL.

The chain uses TRBV2 and TRBJ2-1; 9 nucleotides line up with TRBD1. Per germline, CDR1 SNHLY and CDR2 FYNNEI. Trimming removed 8 bases from V and 0 bases from J; junction bases left unmatched: 5. CDR3 length equals 15 residues. The DNA for the CDR3 is TGTGCCAGCGTAGACAGGGGGAGCTCCTACAATGAGCAGTTCTTC. Protein sequence: CASVDRGSSYNEQFF.

The chain links TRBV5-1 to TRBJ1-6; 9 positions match TRBD1. With V trimmed by 2 bases and J by 13 bases, 4 bases remained unmatched. The CDR3 is 13 amino acids. CDR1 and CDR2 from the germline V gene are SGHRS and YFSETQ. This CDR3 reads CASSFGQGLPLHF. In nucleotides, the CDR3 is TGCGCCAGCAGCTTCGGACAGGGGCTGCCCCTCCACTTT.

The chain couples TRBV9 to TRBJ2-3; 9 positions agree with TRBD2. This CDR3 has 16 residues. Germline V lookup: CDR1 SGDLS, CDR2 YYNGEE. With 4 bases clipped from V and 2 bases from J, the junction kept 8 bases outside the gene matches. CDR3 nucleotide sequence: TGTGCCAGCAGCTTCGGCGGGGGGGTAAACACAGATACGCAGTATTTT. Protein product: CASSFGGGVNTDTQYF.

This clone was seen only once. The chain employs TRBV6-6 and TRBJ1-6, with 7 nucleotides matching TRBD1. CDR3 size: 15 residues. Looked up from germline, CDR1 is MNHNY and CDR2 is SVGAGI (reference sequence). Germline trimming cut 6 bases from V and 8 bases from J; bases unmatched to any gene: 10. Here the CDR3 DNA reads TGTGCCAGCAGCACAGGGGCGGGAGGGCATTCACCCCTCCACTTT. Translated: CASSTGAGGHSPLHF.

This rearrangement joins TRBV5-4 to TRBJ1-4, with 9 bases aligning to TRBD1. This CDR3 has 15 residues. Germline CDR1 is SGHNT and CDR2 is YYREEE (reference sequence). With 3 bases clipped from V and 8 bases from J, the junction kept 8 bases outside the gene matches. The CDR3 region is CASSSKQGAGEKLFF. DNA for the CDR3: TGTGCCAGCAGCTCCAAACAGGGGGCGGGGGAAAAACTGTTTTTT.

This rearrangement joins TRBV7-3 to TRBJ2-3; no definite D call. Germline V gene lookup returns CDR1 SGHTA and CDR2 FQGTGA. This CDR3 has 13 amino acids. With 3 bases removed from V and 3 bases from J, the gap between germline ends came to 7 bases. The CDR3 spells CASSLVRTDTQYF. DNA for the CDR3: TGTGCCAGCAGCTTGGTCAGAACAGATACGCAGTATTTT.

J is TRBJ2-5 and V is TRBV7-6; 12 bases map to TRBD1. The V gene's germline CDR1 is SGHVS and CDR2 FNYEAQ. After removal of 1 base from V and 4 bases from J, the junction contained 10 bases not matched to a gene. This CDR3 has 18 residues. CDR3 coding DNA: TGTGCCAGCAGCTTAGGCCGACAGGGACAGGGGGCAGGAGAGACCCAGTACTTC. This sequence encodes CASSLGRQGQGAGETQYF.

This clone was seen once. The chain employs TRBV5-1 and TRBJ1-1, with TRBD1 identical over 7 bases. Germline trimming cut 3 bases from V and 0 bases from J; bases unmatched to any gene: 8. This CDR3 has 16 amino acids. Germline V lookup: CDR1 SGHRS, CDR2 YFSETQ. The CDR3 spells CASSSGTARMNTEAFF. The CDR3 DNA is TGCGCCAGCAGCTCAGGGACAGCCCGGATGAACACTGAAGCTTTCTTT.

V usage is TRBV7-9 and J usage is TRBJ2-3; possibly TRBD2 for D (6 bases). Germline values: CDR1 SEHNR, CDR2 FQNEAQ (reference sequence). CDR3 length equals 15 residues. V lost 8 bases to trimming and J lost 1 base, with 16 bases between them. The CDR3 nucleotides read TGTGCCAGCGATTCGGGGGTCCCGCGCACAGATACGCAGTATTTT. Encoded protein: CASDSGVPRTDTQYF. The full variable domain, with the rest looked up from reference TRBV7-9 and TRBJ2-3, is DTGVSQNPRHKITKRGQNVTFRCDPISEHNRLYWYRQTLGQGPEFLTYFQNEAQLEKSRLLSDRFSAERPKGSFSTLEIQRTEQGDSAMYLCASDSGVPRTDTQYFGPGTRLTVL.